The next 21 T cell receptor beta chains were all read from a single sample in a study of blood T cell repertoires in COVID-19. Here immunoSEQ multiplex PCR was the method, and the copy in TCRdb shows in-frame clones only, minus some. The sample lists under 200,000 clones, about 86% seen once, with 3% to 4.5% in the top ten. The sample taken for sequencing was peripheral blood. Receptors were obtained from a man aged 18 to 29 with active or convalescent COVID-19.

V usage is TRBV6-6 and J usage is TRBJ2-1; no firm D call. The CDR3 is 13 amino acids. Trimming left V 1 base short and J 6 bases short, with 7 bases between. Germline V gives CDR1 MNHNY, CDR2 SVGAGI (reference sequence). CDR3 sequence (DNA): TGTGCCAGCAGTTACTTGGTCGGCAATGAGCAGTTCTTC. Translation: CASSYLVGNEQFF.

The rearrangement uses TRBV5-1 and TRBJ2-5; 9 nucleotides agree with TRBD1. CDR3 length: 14 amino acids. The trim removed 3 bases at V and 2 bases at J, leaving 2 bases unmatched. Germline V gives CDR1 SGHRS, CDR2 YFSETQ. The CDR3 nucleotides read TGCGCCAGCAGCTATGGGACAGGGCAAGAGACCCAGTACTTC. As protein: CASSYGTGQETQYF.

For the CDR3, the DNA is TGCGCCAGCAGCTTGGCTCAGGGTTTCGATGAGCAGTTCTTC. Residues: CASSLAQGFDEQFF. The gene calls are TRBV5-1 and TRBJ2-1, with D perhaps TRBD1 (5 bases). This CDR3 region has 14 residues. From germline, CDR1 is SGHRS and CDR2 YFSETQ. V was pared by 0 bases and J by 8 bases, with 12 bases between.

This chain links TRBV19 with TRBJ1-2; 9 bases agree with TRBD1. Losses at the gene ends were 7 bases for V and 8 bases for J; bases not matched to a gene: 11. The CDR3 runs to 14 residues. Germline V lookup: CDR1 LNHDA, CDR2 SQIVND (reference sequence). This chain's CDR3 is CASIGGTGYFGYTF. CDR3 DNA sequence: TGTGCCAGTATAGGAGGGACAGGGTACTTCGGCTACACCTTC.

This chain joins TRBV29-1 and TRBJ1-1, with 8 bases that match TRBD1. This CDR3 is 14 amino acids long. Germline V lookup: CDR1 SQVTM, CDR2 ANQGSEA. V dropped 6 bases and J dropped 1; count of bases not matched to a gene: 7. The CDR3 sequence: CSVFGTGRNTEAFF. Here the CDR3 DNA reads TGCAGCGTCTTCGGGACAGGACGGAACACTGAAGCTTTCTTT.

To note about this clone: This likely reflects a read error, since a far larger clone is one base away. The V and J genes are TRBV6-5 and TRBJ2-5; D may be TRBD2 (5 bases). Germline V gene data show CDR1 as MNHEY and CDR2 as SVGAGI. The CDR3 contains 13 residues. The V end was cut by 8 bases, the J end by 3 bases, with 13 bases between. The DNA of the CDR3 is TGTGCCAGCTGTTGGACTCCTAAAGAGACCCAGTACTTC. Translating it yields CASCWTPKETQYF.

The V and J genes are TRBV9 and TRBJ2-3; no firm D call. Germline CDR1 SGDLS, CDR2 YYNGEE. The CDR3 runs to 13 residues. Trimming pared 3 bases from V and 6 bases from J, leaving 11 bases between. Here the CDR3 DNA reads TGTGCCAGCAGCGCGATTTTAGCTGATACGCAGTATTTT. Protein: CASSAILADTQYF.

This clone was seen once. The chain carries TRBV6-5 and TRBJ1-1, with D possibly TRBD1 on 5 matching bases. Trimming pared 6 bases from V and 2 bases from J, leaving 16 bases between. CDR3 length: 15 amino acids. Germline assignment: CDR1 MNHEY and CDR2 SVGAGI. CDR3 amino acids: CASRFTNGGNTEAFF. CDR3 nucleotides: TGTGCCAGCAGGTTCACCAACGGGGGAAACACTGAAGCTTTCTTT.

The chain has TRBV9 and TRBJ2-2; D may be TRBD1 (5 bases). Trimming pared 5 bases from V and 0 bases from J, leaving 8 bases between. The CDR3 totals 14 residues. Germline CDR1 reads SGDLS; CDR2 reads YYNGEE. CDR3 region: CASRTVPNTGELFF. The CDR3 DNA reads TGTGCCAGCAGGACAGTGCCGAACACCGGGGAGCTGTTTTTT.

The chain uses TRBV9 and TRBJ2-1; no reliable D call. Germline V lookup: CDR1 SGDLS, CDR2 YYNGEE. Trimming stripped 2 bases from V and 5 bases from J, with 11 bases between. The CDR3 loop spans 14 amino acids. The CDR3: CASSVSRSDNEQFF. The CDR3 DNA reads as TGTGCCAGCAGCGTCTCACGGAGTGACAATGAGCAGTTCTTC.

The rearrangement uses TRBV5-3 and TRBJ1-1, with 11 bases fitting TRBD1. TRBV5-3 is assigned to the ORF class and has an uncertain function. The trim removed 1 base at V and 6 bases at J, leaving 5 bases unmatched. There are 15 residues in the CDR3. The CDR3 nucleotides are TGTGCCAGAAGCTTGCGGGGACAGGGGGAATCTGAAGCTTTCTTT. Protein product: CARSLRGQGESEAFF.

This chain links TRBV9 with TRBJ1-3; 8 bases agree with TRBD1. J lost 0 bases, V lost 4 bases, and 6 bases had no gene match. Germline values: CDR1 SGDLS, CDR2 YYNGEE. This CDR3 is built from 16 residues. CDR3 bases: TGTGCCAGCAGCCTGACAGGGGTAGCCTCTGGAAACACCATATATTTT. This encodes CASSLTGVASGNTIYF. The variable domain in full, completed from reference TRBV9 and TRBJ1-3, reads DSGVTQTPKHLITATGQRVTLRCSPRSGDLSVYWYQQSLDQGLQFLIQYYNGEERAKGNILERFSAQQFPDLHSELNLSSLELGDSALYFCASSLTGVASGNTIYFGEGSWLTVV.

The chain employs TRBV23-1 and TRBJ1-1; unclear D gene. TRBV23-1 carries the ORF label, with uncertain function. The length of the CDR3 is 9 residues. V dropped 6 bases and J dropped 11 bases, with 7 bases sitting between them. This chain's CDR3 is CASRVQAFF. The CDR3 DNA follows: TGCGCCAGCAGGGTTCAGGCTTTCTTT.

The CDR3 sequence: CASALTWNTEAFF. The CDR3, as DNA: TGTGCCAGCGCCTTAACATGGAACACTGAAGCTTTCTTT. The chain is built from TRBV12-3 or TRBV12-4 and TRBJ1-1, with D hard to call. There are 13 residues in the CDR3. V was cut by 8 bases and J by 1 base, with 11 bases left in between.

The chain is built from TRBV27 and TRBJ2-7, with 7 bases fitting TRBD2. Losses at the gene ends were 9 bases for V and 3 bases for J; bases not matched to a gene: 8. Germline-derived CDR1 and CDR2 are MNHEY and SMNVEV (reference sequence). The CDR3 spans 13 residues. CDR3 residues: CASSAASGYEQYF. The DNA for the CDR3 is TGTGCCAGTAGCGCGGCTAGCGGCTACGAGCAGTACTTC.

This chain connects TRBV7-9 to TRBJ1-1; 8 bases are shared with TRBD1. J was trimmed by 13 bases and V by 0 bases; bases with no gene match: 7. This CDR3 comprises 13 residues. CDR1 and CDR2 from the germline V gene are SEHNR and FQNEAQ (reference sequence). DNA for the CDR3: TGTGCCAGCAGCTTAGCCAAGACAGGGGTGGATTTCTTT. Translating it yields CASSLAKTGVDFF. Together with reference TRBV7-9 and TRBJ1-1, the CDR3 gives the full variable domain: DTGVSQNPRHKITKRGQNVTFRCDPISEHNRLYWYRQTLGQGPEFLTYFQNEAQLEKSRLLSDRFSAERPKGSFSTLEIQRTEQGDSAMYLCASSLAKTGVDFFGQGTRLTVV.

This chain connects TRBV5-1 to TRBJ2-6; possible D gene TRBD2, 5 bases. The CDR3 sequence is 14 residues long. Trimming stripped 4 bases from V and 9 bases from J, with 14 bases between. Germline values: CDR1 SGHRS, CDR2 YFSETQ. The CDR3 reads CASSTSREGNVLTF. For the CDR3, the DNA is TGCGCCAGCAGCACCAGTCGGGAAGGCAACGTCCTGACTTTC.

This chain joins TRBV29-1 and TRBJ1-1; tentatively, D is TRBD1 (5 bases). Germline CDR1 and CDR2: SQVTM and ANQGSEA. The CDR3 covers 13 residues. Trimming shortened V by 4 bases and J by 1 base, and 10 bases separated the two germline ends. Here the CDR3 reads CSVAPGPNTEAFF. The CDR3, as DNA: TGCAGCGTTGCACCAGGGCCGAACACTGAAGCTTTCTTT.

This clone was found once. The chain recombines TRBV19 with TRBJ2-7, with unresolved D. Looked up from germline, CDR1 is LNHDA and CDR2 is SQIVND (reference sequence). Trimming stripped 5 bases from V and 3 bases from J, with 14 bases between. The CDR3 is 14 amino acids. The CDR3: CASSQVTSDYEQYF. In DNA form, the CDR3 reads TGTGCCAGTAGTCAAGTAACTTCTGACTACGAGCAGTACTTC.

The CDR3 nucleotides are TGTGCCAGCAGCTTAGTGGGAGGCGGGACAGGGATTTTTGATGACCAGCATTTT. It yields the protein CASSLVGGGTGIFDDQHF. V usage is TRBV7-2 and J usage is TRBJ1-5; TRBD1 matches at 9 bases. CDR3 length equals 18 residues. Germline V lookup: CDR1 SGHTA, CDR2 FQGNSA. V gave up 1 base and J gave up 12 bases; unmatched junction bases: 19.

The rearrangement links TRBV7-6 to TRBJ1-1; tentatively, D is TRBD1 (5 bases). Trimming took off 5 bases at V and 11 bases at J, with 18 bases between the two ends. The germline V gene has CDR1 SGHVS and CDR2 FNYEAQ. The CDR3 extends over 13 amino acids. In DNA, the CDR3 is TGTGCCAGCAGCCCCGGGGAGGGACCACGGGCTTTCTTT. This sequence encodes CASSPGEGPRAFF.